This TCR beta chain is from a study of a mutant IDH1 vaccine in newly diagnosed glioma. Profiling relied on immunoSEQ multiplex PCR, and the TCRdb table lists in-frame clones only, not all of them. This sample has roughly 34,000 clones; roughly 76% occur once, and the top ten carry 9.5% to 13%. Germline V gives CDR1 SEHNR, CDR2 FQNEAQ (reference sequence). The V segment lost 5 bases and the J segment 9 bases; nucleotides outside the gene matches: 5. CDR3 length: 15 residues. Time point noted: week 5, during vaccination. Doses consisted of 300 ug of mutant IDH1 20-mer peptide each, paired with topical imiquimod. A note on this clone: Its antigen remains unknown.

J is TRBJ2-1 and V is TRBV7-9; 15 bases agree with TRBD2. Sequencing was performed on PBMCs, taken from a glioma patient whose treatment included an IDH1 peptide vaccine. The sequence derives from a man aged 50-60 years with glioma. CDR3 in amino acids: CASSEGTSGRLEQFF. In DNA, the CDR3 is TGTGCCAGCAGCGAAGGGACTAGCGGGAGGCTTGAGCAGTTCTTC.